The 28 T cell receptor beta chains reported below all come from one sample, sequenced in a study of blood T cells in healthy people across ages. A second PCR of 7 to 11 cycles used a sample-barcoded 5' primer and a J-beta primer mix. TCRdb reanalysed the 5' RACE reads using MiXCR and keeps one entry per CDR3 protein. The sample holds some 1.5 million distinct CDR3 sequences, less than 45% seen once. The sequencing input was blood. The receptors originated from a young woman in good health.

This clonotype was seen more than once but under ten times. The chain employs TRBV13 and TRBJ1-4; possible D gene TRBD1, 6 bases. Trimming removed 1 base from V and 0 bases from J, with 12 bases in between. Germline CDR1 PRHDT, CDR2 FYEKMQ (reference sequence). The CDR3 is 17 residues long. The DNA of the CDR3 is TGTGCCAGCAGCTTAGCCCAGGACAGTGCAACTAATGAAAAACTGTTTTTT. Translation: CASSLAQDSATNEKLFF. The full variable domain, with the rest looked up from reference TRBV13 and TRBJ1-4, is AAGVIQSPRHLIKEKRETATLKCYPIPRHDTVYWYQQGPGQDPQFLISFYEKMQSDKGSIPDRFSAQQFSDYHSELNMSSLELGDSALYFCASSLAQDSATNEKLFFGSGTQLSVL.

The genes are TRBV15 and TRBJ1-5; TRBD1 aligns across 10 bases. CDR3 length equals 16 residues. Germline loops: CDR1 LNHNV, CDR2 YYDKDF (reference sequence). Trimming cost V 4 bases and J 6 bases; bases outside gene matches: 9. The CDR3 region has the DNA TGTGCCACCAGCAAAGGGACAGGGGAAGGAATTCAGCCCCAGCATTTT. Encoded protein: CATSKGTGEGIQPQHF.

The V gene is TRBV20-1, the J gene TRBJ2-7; 9 nucleotides line up with TRBD1. Germline-derived CDR1 and CDR2 are DFQATT and SNEGSKA (reference sequence). CDR3 length: 16 amino acids. V lost 0 bases, J lost 1 base, and 7 bases stayed unmatched. The CDR3 coding sequence is TGCAGTGCTAGAGATTCTGGGACAGGGAAATCCTACGAGCAGTACTTC. Translation gives CSARDSGTGKSYEQYF.

The rearrangement uses TRBV7-2 and TRBJ2-5; TRBD2 matches at 7 bases. Per germline, CDR1 SGHTA and CDR2 FQGNSA. Unmatched junction bases numbered 6, after V lost 0 bases and J lost 5 bases. The CDR3 has 15 amino acids. CDR3 DNA: TGTGCCAGCAGCTTAGCGGGAGGGCCACGGGAGACCCAGTACTTC. The encoded protein is CASSLAGGPRETQYF. Looking up the rest from reference TRBV7-2 and TRBJ2-5 gives the full variable domain: GAGVSQSPSNKVTEKGKDVELRCDPISGHTALYWYRQSLGQGLEFLIYFQGNSAPDKSGLPSDRFSAERTGGSVSTLTIQRTQQEDSAVYLCASSLAGGPRETQYFGPGTRLLVL.

V is TRBV7-6 and J is TRBJ2-7; a weak D match, TRBD1 (5 bases). The CDR3 has 16 residues. Germline CDR1 is SGHVS and CDR2 is FNYEAQ. The ends were cut back, 5 bases at V and 5 bases at J, with 22 bases in the middle. The CDR3 protein is CASSGNWQGRSNEQYF. CDR3 coding DNA: TGTGCCAGCAGCGGAAATTGGCAGGGTAGATCCAACGAGCAGTACTTC.

The genes are TRBV28 and TRBJ2-5; perhaps TRBD2 as D (7 bases). This CDR3 contains 17 residues. CDR1 is MDHEN and CDR2 is SYDVKM in the germline V gene. Trimming pared 6 bases from V and 13 bases from J, leaving 33 bases between. In DNA, the CDR3 is TGTGCCAGCAGCCCGTTTTATGGGGGAGGGGGATACAATGAGCGGTACTTC. Translation: CASSPFYGGGGYNERYF.

As concerns this clonotype: Given a much more abundant clone one base away, this may be a read error. The chain uses TRBV20-1 and TRBJ2-1; a possible D gene is TRBD2 (6 bases). The tail of the sequence fits TRBJ2-7 better, so the J call may be wrong. CDR1 and CDR2 from the germline V gene are DFQATT and SNEGSKA (reference sequence). The CDR3 runs to 13 residues. The CDR3 nucleotides are TGCAGTGCTCCCGGGGACTCGAACAATGAGCAGTACTTC. Translated, it gives CSAPGDSNNEQYF.

The chain joins TRBV3-1 to TRBJ2-1, with D perhaps assigned TRBD1 or TRBD2 (5 bases each). The germline CDR1 and CDR2 sequences are LGHDT and YNNKEL (reference sequence). Trimming shortened V by 5 bases and J by 0 bases, and 14 bases separated the two germline ends. The CDR3 length is 16 residues. CDR3 residues: CASSKPGPGSYNEQFF. In DNA form, the CDR3 reads TGTGCCAGCAGCAAACCGGGACCAGGCTCCTACAATGAGCAGTTCTTC.

V gene TRBV18 combines with J gene TRBJ1-4; a possible D gene is TRBD1 (5 bases). The V and J ends lost 3 bases and 7 bases respectively, with 12 bases between them. In germline, CDR1 is KGHSH, CDR2 LQKENI. The CDR3 runs to 14 residues. The CDR3 loop is CASSPDIYVEKLFF. CDR3 in DNA: TGTGCCAGCTCACCGGACATCTATGTTGAAAAACTGTTTTTT.

This clonotype was detected a few times. The chain combines TRBV15 with TRBJ2-3; the D is unclear. The CDR3 is 15 residues long. Germline CDR1 is LNHNV and CDR2 is YYDKDF (reference sequence). The ends were cut back, 0 bases at V and 0 bases at J, with 7 bases in the middle. In DNA form, the CDR3 reads TGTGCCACCAGCAGAGATGAGACTAGCACAGATACGCAGTATTTT. Protein product: CATSRDETSTDTQYF.

This clonotype was seen only a few times. The V gene is TRBV30, the J gene TRBJ2-1; D could derive from TRBD1 or TRBD2 (5 bases each). The CDR3 extends over 14 amino acids. Germline assignment: CDR1 GTSNPN and CDR2 SVGIG (reference sequence). The V end was cut by 7 bases, the J end by 7 bases, with 20 bases between. The CDR3 DNA is TGTGCCTCCCGGACGGGACCCCCTTCGAATGAGCAGTTCTTC. It codes for CASRTGPPSNEQFF.

The chain uses TRBV12-3 or TRBV12-4 and TRBJ2-5; TRBD1 aligns across 8 bases. The DNA end favors TRBJ2-7, so the J call may be wrong. CDR3 length: 15 amino acids. The CDR3 nucleotides are TGTGCCAGCAGTCCCAGACAGGGGCTGATCCACGAGCAGTACTTC. Protein: CASSPRQGLIHEQYF.

The rearrangement links TRBV6-1 to TRBJ2-1; 12 positions agree with TRBD2. The germline gives CDR1 MNHNS, CDR2 SASEGT. The ends lost 7 bases at V and 6 bases at J; junction bases unmatched: 4. This CDR3 region has 14 residues. CDR3 sequence: CASTRLAGVNEQFF. The DNA of the CDR3 is TGTGCCAGCACCAGACTAGCGGGGGTCAATGAGCAGTTCTTC.

The gene calls are TRBV5-6 and TRBJ1-2; 11 nucleotides line up with TRBD1. Germline CDR1 and CDR2: SGHDT and YYEEEE. The CDR3 consists of 15 residues. Germline trimming cut 0 bases from V and 13 bases from J; bases unmatched to any gene: 11. Here the CDR3 reads CASSLVGQGVSGGTF. Written as DNA, the CDR3 is TGTGCCAGCAGCTTGGTGGGACAGGGGGTATCCGGGGGCACCTTC.

The J gene is TRBJ1-2, the V gene TRBV6-1, with a tentative D call TRBD1 (5 bases). Trimming stripped 3 bases from V and 2 bases from J, with 22 bases between. From germline, CDR1 is MNHNS and CDR2 SASEGT. The CDR3 is made up of 18 amino acids. The DNA for the CDR3 is TGTGCCAGCAGTGAGCAATCGATCGGGGCCCCGCGGAACTATGGCTACACCTTC. Protein sequence: CASSEQSIGAPRNYGYTF.

This clonotype was observed once. As DNA, the CDR3 is TGTGCCAGCAGTTTGGATACAGAGCAGTTCTTC. As protein: CASSLDTEQFF. V usage is TRBV12-3 or TRBV12-4 and J usage is TRBJ2-1; the D is unclear. Deletions cut 3 bases from V and 10 bases from J, with 7 bases between. The CDR3 spans 11 residues.

This clonotype was found a few times. The rearrangement uses TRBV11-3 and TRBJ2-3, with D possibly called TRBD1 or TRBD2 (5 bases each). CDR3 length: 15 residues. Trimming took 5 bases from V and 0 from J, leaving 12 bases between them. The germline V gene has CDR1 SGHNT and CDR2 YENEEA. The CDR3 DNA sequence: TGTGCCAGCAGCATGGGACCGATAAGCACAGATACGCAGTATTTT. This sequence encodes CASSMGPISTDTQYF.

The CDR3 DNA reads as TGTGCCTGGAGTGTCCCAGGGACCGTCACAGATACGCAGTATTTT. It is translated as CAWSVPGTVTDTQYF. This chain connects TRBV30 to TRBJ2-3; D might be TRBD1 or TRBD2, each matching 5 bases. The CDR3 contains 15 residues. The V gene's germline CDR1 is GTSNPN and CDR2 SVGIG (reference sequence). Between the trimmed V and J ends, which lost 0 bases and 2 bases, there was a span of 12 bases.

In its sample, this clonotype was seen a few times. The genes are TRBV18 and TRBJ1-2, with 9 bases fitting TRBD1. Unmatched junction bases numbered 5, after V lost 3 bases and J lost 6 bases. CDR3 size: 14 residues. From germline, CDR1 is KGHSH and CDR2 LQKENI. The CDR3 DNA reads TGTGCCAGCTCACCTGCCGGGACAGGGCATGGCTACACCTTC. Protein sequence: CASSPAGTGHGYTF.

The gene calls are TRBV7-3 and TRBJ2-5; possibly TRBD1 or TRBD2 for D (6 bases each). This CDR3 is built from 14 residues. Germline lookup yields CDR1 SGHTA and CDR2 FQGTGA. V was pared by 1 base and J by 5 bases, with 11 bases between. The CDR3 DNA follows: TGTGCCAGCAGCTTAAATAGCGGACAGGAGACCCAGTACTTC. This codes for CASSLNSGQETQYF.

The gene calls are TRBV7-2 and TRBJ2-2; D is undetermined. Germline V gene lookup returns CDR1 SGHTA and CDR2 FQGNSA. The germline V and J ends were trimmed by 7 bases and 5 bases, with 5 bases remaining between them. The CDR3 has 11 amino acids. CDR3 loop: CASITTGELFF. CDR3 bases: TGTGCCAGCATTACGACCGGGGAGCTGTTTTTT.

J is TRBJ2-1 and V is TRBV12-3 or TRBV12-4; 7 bases agree with TRBD1. TRBJ2-7 matches the DNA end more closely, so the J call is doubtful. This CDR3 is 14 amino acids long. CDR3 loop: CASRNTGVYNEQYF. The CDR3 DNA reads TGTGCCAGCAGAAATACAGGGGTCTACAATGAGCAGTACTTC.

This chain links TRBV20-1 with TRBJ2-1; 10 bases are shared with TRBD2. Germline CDR1 DFQATT, CDR2 SNEGSKA (reference sequence). The ends lost 1 base at V and 0 bases at J; junction bases unmatched: 3. The CDR3 runs to 16 residues. CDR3 in DNA: TGCAGTGCTAGAGGAGCGGGAGGGGACTCCTACAATGAGCAGTTCTTC. Its protein is CSARGAGGDSYNEQFF.

This clonotype was detected ten times or more. J is TRBJ2-7 and V is TRBV28, with 7 bases matching TRBD1. Germline V CDR1 and CDR2: MDHEN, SYDVKM. J was trimmed by 5 bases and V by 3 bases; bases with no gene match: 1. This CDR3 comprises 12 residues. This CDR3 is CASSLTGNEQYF. CDR3 DNA: TGTGCCAGCAGTTTGACAGGGAACGAGCAGTACTTC.

The genes are TRBV6-2 or TRBV6-3 and TRBJ1-6; D remains unclear. Per the germline V gene, CDR1 is MNHEY and CDR2 is SVGEGT. The CDR3 length is 15 residues. Between the trimmed V and J ends, which lost 2 bases and 5 bases, there was a span of 10 bases. The CDR3 DNA follows: TGTGCCAGCAGTTACCAGACCGAGAATAATTCACCCCTCCACTTT. Encoded protein: CASSYQTENNSPLHF.

The chain uses TRBV4-3 and TRBJ2-7, with D perhaps matching TRBD1 or TRBD2 (7 bases each). CDR1 and CDR2 from the germline V gene are LGHNA and YSLEER. The CDR3 extends over 14 amino acids. V lost 0 bases, J lost 6 bases, and 12 bases lay in between. The CDR3 is CASSQEDREGEQYF. CDR3 coding DNA: TGCGCCAGCAGCCAAGAAGACAGGGAGGGCGAGCAGTACTTC.

This clonotype was seen a few times. The CDR3 DNA reads TGTGCCAGCAGCGTGATCCGGGACAGGGCCGGAAATGAGCAGTTCTTC. Its translation: CASSVIRDRAGNEQFF. The chain recombines TRBV7-9 with TRBJ2-1, with 9 bases matching TRBD1. Losses at the gene ends were 5 bases for V and 7 bases for J; bases not matched to a gene: 12. Germline V gene data show CDR1 as SEHNR and CDR2 as FQNEAQ (reference sequence). This CDR3 spans 16 amino acids.

This sequence joins TRBV28 and TRBJ2-3; TRBD1 is a possible D gene (6 bases). Germline CDR1 MDHEN, CDR2 SYDVKM. V lost 3 bases to trimming and J lost 3 bases, with 10 bases between them. CDR3 size: 14 residues. CDR3 loop: CASSFLQGTDTQYF. In DNA form, the CDR3 reads TGTGCCAGCAGTTTCTTACAGGGAACAGATACGCAGTATTTT.